The 5 T cell receptor beta chains below come from one sample, sequenced in a study of blood T cell repertoires in COVID-19. This table comes from immunoSEQ multiplex PCR, and its TCRdb copy is limited to in-frame clones, with some not included. The sample consists of approximately 42,000 clones, about 70% of them appearing once. Material for sequencing was peripheral blood. All receptors come from a man of 80 years or more with acute or convalescent COVID-19.

The chain uses TRBV9 and TRBJ2-5, with 13 positions matching TRBD2. CDR3 length equals 16 residues. Germline lookup yields CDR1 SGDLS and CDR2 YYNGEE. Unmatched junction bases numbered 2, after V lost 0 bases and J lost 3 bases. The chain's CDR3 is CASSVGGLAGKETQYF. In DNA, the CDR3 is TGTGCCAGCAGCGTAGGGGGACTAGCGGGAAAAGAGACCCAGTACTTC.

The chain couples TRBV5-5 to TRBJ2-1, with D uncertain. The V end lost 6 bases, the J end lost 15 bases, and 25 bases lay between the germline ends. CDR3 length: 14 residues. Germline V gene sequence: CDR1 SGHKS, CDR2 YYEKEE (reference sequence). CDR3 bases: TGTGCCAGCACCCTCGAACTCCTGATCACCCGGTGGTTCTTC. As protein: CASTLELLITRWFF.

The chain is built from TRBV28 and TRBJ2-7; 7 positions agree with TRBD1. J was trimmed by 6 bases and V by 5 bases; bases with no gene match: 13. The CDR3 extends over 15 amino acids. Looked up from germline, CDR1 is MDHEN and CDR2 is SYDVKM. Here the CDR3 DNA reads TGTGCCAGCAGTGCCCGGACTGGACAGGCTGGCGAGCAGTACTTC. Translation: CASSARTGQAGEQYF.

The gene calls are TRBV6-5 and TRBJ1-1; 7 nucleotides align to TRBD1. The CDR3 contains 12 residues. V trimming: 6 bases; J trimming: 4 bases; junction bases outside the gene matches: 2. The germline V gene has CDR1 MNHEY and CDR2 SVGAGI. In DNA form, the CDR3 reads TGTGCCAGCAGATACAGGGGCACTGAAGCTTTCTTT. Amino acid sequence: CASRYRGTEAFF.

V gene TRBV5-1 combines with J gene TRBJ2-6; no clear D. CDR1 and CDR2 from the germline V gene are SGHRS and YFSETQ. V lost 6 bases, J lost 1 base, and 5 bases lay in between. CDR3 length equals 13 residues. CDR3 region: CASKESGANVLTF. CDR3 sequence (DNA): TGCGCCAGCAAGGAGTCTGGGGCCAACGTCCTGACTTTC.